These 20 T cell receptor beta chains share one sample of origin, sequenced in a study of T-cell reconstitution after alpha-beta-depleted transplantation in children (dated by TCRdb to 2016 to 2017). Library method: PCR. Sequenced on an Illumina HiSeq 2500. To normalize quantification of the TCRbeta repertoire, the TCR libraries were built with molecular barcoding that relied on unique molecular identifiers. TCRdb reanalyzed the raw reads on its own, using fastp at Q25 for trimming and MiXCR for clone calling, and kept in-frame beta chains. Every CDR3 protein is listed once, alongside the most common genes and DNA of its rows. This sample has a few hundred thousand distinct CDR3 sequences in its table, and approximately 13% of those were observed once. The biggest ten clones account for over 2% of the sample. The sample's treatment or condition label is to be understood as: allogeneic hematopoietic cell transplantation with graft depleted of TCRalphabeta T cells and CD19 B cells.

This specimen was PBMCs, mostly from graft donor cells, taken 360 days after TCRalphabeta/CD19-depleted stem cell transplant. These receptors came from a male patient younger than 18 who had a stem cell transplant for acute myeloid leukemia, so the T cells may come from the graft donor.

This clonotype was found many times. This rearrangement joins TRBV12-3 or TRBV12-4 to TRBJ2-7; tentatively, D is TRBD2 (6 bases). The CDR3 runs to 16 residues. V shed 6 bases and J shed 5 bases, with 23 bases lying between them. The CDR3 DNA is TGTGCCAGCAGCCCCGAGAGACTAGAACTCTCACACGAGCAGTACTTC. Its protein is CASSPERLELSHEQYF.

In this sample, this clonotype turned up many times. V usage is TRBV4-3 and J usage is TRBJ2-7, with D uncertain. Looked up from germline, CDR1 is LGHNA and CDR2 is YSLEER. This CDR3 spans 16 amino acids. Trimming cost V 0 bases and J 2 bases, with 14 bases left between them. CDR3 protein: CASSQDRSGLTYEQYF. The CDR3 DNA reads TGCGCCAGCAGCCAAGATCGATCGGGCCTGACCTACGAGCAGTACTTC.

The chain links TRBV12-3 or TRBV12-4 to TRBJ1-5; TRBD1 matches at 8 bases. The CDR3 sequence is 14 residues long. The V segment lost 5 bases and the J segment 8 bases; nucleotides outside the gene matches: 8. Here the CDR3 DNA reads TGTGCCAGCAGTCTCGGACAGGGACGAAAGCCCCAGCATTTT. Its protein is CASSLGQGRKPQHF.

This clonotype occurred once. This chain links TRBV29-1 with TRBJ1-5; unclear D gene. CDR1 and CDR2 from the germline V gene are SQVTM and ANQGSEA. CDR3 length: 13 amino acids. Trimming took 8 bases from V and 6 from J, leaving 17 bases between them. CDR3 loop: CSLVGPSGQPQHF. DNA for the CDR3: TGCAGCCTTGTAGGGCCTTCGGGTCAGCCCCAGCATTTT. Full variable domain (remainder filled in from reference TRBV29-1 and TRBJ1-5): SAVISQKPSRDICQRGTSLTIQCQVDSQVTMMFWYRQQPGQSLTLIATANQGSEATYESGFVIDKFPISRPNLTFSTLTVSNMSPEDSSIYLCSLVGPSGQPQHFGDGTRLSIL.

The V call is TRBV29-1, the J call TRBJ2-6; 7 bases match TRBD1. CDR3 length equals 15 residues. V shed 6 bases and J 2 bases; nucleotides not matched to a gene: 7. In germline, CDR1 is SQVTM, CDR2 ANQGSEA. The CDR3: CSVRQGVAGANVLTF. Written as DNA, the CDR3 is TGCAGCGTGCGGCAGGGGGTTGCTGGGGCCAACGTCCTGACTTTC.

This rearrangement joins TRBV7-3 to TRBJ1-3; TRBD1 matches at 9 bases. The CDR3 length is 16 residues. Trimming at V came to 1 base and at J to 4 bases, leaving 5 bases not matched to a gene. Germline-derived CDR1 and CDR2 are SGHTA and FQGTGA. CDR3 coding DNA: TGTGCCAGCAGCTTAAACAACAGGGGGCTCGGAAACACCATATATTTT. Translation gives CASSLNNRGLGNTIYF.

This rearrangement joins TRBV14 to TRBJ1-3; D remains ambiguous. With 2 bases removed from V and 0 bases from J, the gap between germline ends came to 2 bases. This CDR3 region has 13 residues. Germline lookup yields CDR1 SGHDN and CDR2 FVKESK. CDR3 in DNA: TGTGCCAGCAGCCAACTCTCTGGAAACACCATATATTTT. As protein: CASSQLSGNTIYF. The complete variable domain, with remaining parts taken from reference TRBV14 and TRBJ1-3, reads EAGVTQFPSHSVIEKGQTVTLRCDPISGHDNLYWYRRVMGKEIKFLLHFVKESKQDESGMPNNRFLAERTGGTYSTLKVQPAELEDSGVYFCASSQLSGNTIYFGEGSWLTVV.

The sample holds a few counts of this clonotype. This chain joins TRBV20-1 and TRBJ2-7, with 12 nucleotides matching TRBD2. V was pared by 4 bases and J by 2 bases, with 6 bases of the junction left unmatched. The CDR3 is 15 residues long. Germline V CDR1 and CDR2: DFQATT, SNEGSKA (reference sequence). CDR3 residues: CSAITSGRLTYEQYF. As DNA, the CDR3 is TGCAGTGCTATAACTAGCGGGAGGCTTACCTACGAGCAGTACTTC.

The chain carries TRBV14 and TRBJ2-1; 9 nucleotides agree with TRBD2. J gave up 7 bases and V 4 bases, and 17 bases lay outside the gene matches. This CDR3 has 18 amino acids. Germline CDR1 reads SGHDN; CDR2 reads FVKESK. This chain's CDR3 is CASSRSYAVSGRRNEQFF. For the CDR3, the DNA is TGTGCCAGCAGCCGATCCTACGCGGTGAGCGGGAGGAGGAATGAGCAGTTCTTC.

The V call is TRBV6-5, the J call TRBJ1-2; a weak D match, TRBD1 (6 bases). Germline-derived CDR1 and CDR2 are MNHEY and SVGAGI. CDR3 length: 14 amino acids. V lost 2 bases and J 2 bases, leaving 9 bases between the germline ends. The CDR3 nucleotides read TGTGCCAGCAGTTACAGCGGGACAAACTATGGCTACACCTTC. This encodes CASSYSGTNYGYTF.

This clonotype was counted between two and nine times. The V call is TRBV5-1, the J call TRBJ2-5; 11 nucleotides align to TRBD2. With 4 bases clipped from V and 3 bases from J, the junction kept 5 bases outside the gene matches. This CDR3 has 15 residues. Germline CDR1 and CDR2: SGHRS and YFSETQ. CDR3 coding DNA: TGCGCCAGCAGCCAGGGGACTAGCGGCAAAGAGACCCAGTACTTC. Translated: CASSQGTSGKETQYF.

This clonotype was seen more than once but under ten times. This chain joins TRBV15 and TRBJ2-5; D uncertain. Germline loops: CDR1 LNHNV, CDR2 YYDKDF (reference sequence). The V and J ends lost 0 bases and 7 bases respectively, with 9 bases between them. The CDR3 loop spans 13 amino acids. CDR3 residues: CATSREVIATQYF. In DNA form, the CDR3 reads TGTGCCACCAGCAGAGAAGTAATAGCGACCCAGTACTTC.

This clonotype was counted at least ten times. The chain carries TRBV28 and TRBJ2-2; D gene uncertain. From germline, CDR1 is MDHEN and CDR2 SYDVKM. The CDR3 consists of 14 residues. V was shortened by 2 bases and J by 7 bases, with 11 bases between the two germline ends. DNA of the CDR3: TGTGCCAGCAGTTTACGACGGTGGGACGGGGAGCTGTTTTTT. Residues: CASSLRRWDGELFF.

This clonotype was recorded many times. This chain uses TRBV12-3 or TRBV12-4 with TRBJ2-5, with no clear D. The CDR3 loop spans 13 amino acids. V was pared by 3 bases and J by 4 bases, with 9 bases between. CDR3 residues: CASSFVGIETQYF. The CDR3 DNA is TGTGCCAGCAGTTTCGTCGGAATAGAGACCCAGTACTTC.

This clonotype was observed many times. This chain links TRBV9 with TRBJ2-1; 16 bases line up with TRBD2. Per germline, CDR1 SGDLS and CDR2 YYNGEE. The CDR3 extends over 22 amino acids. The V segment lost 0 bases and the J segment 7 bases; nucleotides outside the gene matches: 19. The CDR3 bases are TGTGCCAGCAGCGTAGGATTCAGTTCCGGGACTAGCGGGAGGGCCTCCTCAAATGAGCAGTTCTTC. It codes for CASSVGFSSGTSGRASSNEQFF.

This clonotype was picked up many times. This chain links TRBV10-3 with TRBJ2-5; TRBD2 matches at 10 bases. CDR1 is ENHRY and CDR2 is SYGVKD in the germline V gene. The CDR3 totals 14 residues. V shed 4 bases, J shed 4 bases, and the junction held 3 bases outside the gene matches. The CDR3 region is CAISALAGVETQYF. As DNA, the CDR3 is TGTGCCATCAGTGCCCTAGCGGGAGTAGAGACCCAGTACTTC.

This clonotype was recorded a few times. V gene TRBV5-1 combines with J gene TRBJ2-7, with a possible D match to TRBD2 (6 bases). The germline CDR1 and CDR2 sequences are SGHRS and YFSETQ. This CDR3 has 14 residues. V dropped 4 bases and J dropped 5 bases, with 16 bases sitting between them. This CDR3 reads CASSPLTSINEQYF. The CDR3 DNA is TGCGCCAGCAGCCCGCTTACTAGCATCAACGAGCAGTACTTC.

The chain links TRBV6-5 to TRBJ2-3, with D tentatively TRBD1 (6 bases). The CDR3 is 14 residues long. The germline CDR1 and CDR2 sequences are MNHEY and SVGAGI. V lost 1 base, J lost 1 base, and 6 bases lay in between. CDR3 sequence (DNA): TGTGCCAGCAGTTACTACAGGGGCACAGATACGCAGTATTTT. Encoded protein: CASSYYRGTDTQYF.

This clonotype has more than one count but fewer than ten. The chain employs TRBV14 and TRBJ2-7, with D possibly matching TRBD2 (5 bases). V gave up 6 bases and J gave up 1 base, with 16 bases separating them. The CDR3 sequence is 15 residues long. From germline, CDR1 is SGHDN and CDR2 FVKESK. CDR3 residues: CASSPRRGLSYEQYF. DNA for the CDR3: TGTGCCAGCAGTCCCCGCCGAGGGCTGTCCTACGAGCAGTACTTC.

This clonotype has a count of ten or more. J is TRBJ2-7 and V is TRBV18, with D maybe TRBD1 (6 bases). V was trimmed by 3 bases and J by 3 bases, leaving 12 bases between them. This CDR3 contains 14 residues. CDR1 is KGHSH, CDR2 LQKENI, per germline. The CDR3 DNA reads as TGTGCCAGCTCACCCCGGGACAACGGCTACGAGCAGTACTTC. Residues: CASSPRDNGYEQYF.